This entry describes one T cell receptor beta chain. The V and J ends lost 1 base and 8 bases respectively, with 12 bases between them. This CDR3 spans 13 amino acids. CDR1 and CDR2 (germline): LGHDT, YNNKEL (reference sequence). The CDR3 regions of TCR beta were amplified from RNA transcripts. HTBI primers were used for first-round RT-PCR of the TCR CDR3. TCRdb itself ran the multiplex PCR reads through MiXCR, one entry per CDR3 protein. The data hold about 690,000 distinct CDR3 sequences, with 15% to 20% observed a single time. This entry belongs to a study of T cells in Graves' hyperthyroidism and ophthalmopathy.

The chain uses TRBV3-1 and TRBJ2-7, with D uncertain. Sequenced input: blood. The sequence came from a man aged 45-65 years with Graves' hyperthyroidism. CDR3 sequence: CASSQGSPGQQYF. CDR3 nucleotide sequence: TGTGCCAGCAGCCAAGGTTCGCCGGGCCAGCAGTACTTC.